This T cell receptor beta chain was identified during a study of cytomegalovirus exposure and HLA in healthy donors. Study results and limitations: The study carried out a later analysis of TCR beta sequences. It associated 15,000 to 20,000 of them with specific HLA alleles at a false discovery rate of 0.05.

Trimming stripped 0 bases from V and 1 base from J, with 16 bases between. The CDR3 consists of 18 residues. The germline CDR1 and CDR2 sequences are LGHNA and YSLEER. There are a few counts of this clone. Its antigen remains unknown. Amplification used 60 Vbeta primers and 13 Jbeta primers. The protocol was immunoSEQ multiplex PCR, while the TCRdb copy is restricted to in-frame clones and leaves out a portion. The sample lists approximately 76,000 clones, 73% seen once, with more than 15% in the top ten. This clonotype was obtained from a woman aged 40 to 49 in good health and CMV-seropositive. The rearrangement links TRBV4-3 to TRBJ2-1, with a possible D match to TRBD2 (6 bases). Input material: PBMCs. The CDR3: CASSQDDVTAGSYNEQFF. In DNA form, the CDR3 reads TGCGCCAGCAGCCAAGATGACGTAACGGCGGGGTCCTACAATGAGCAGTTCTTC.